The sequence of this T cell receptor beta chain was determined in a study of blood T cell repertoires in COVID-19. Patients from Seattle were sampled longitudinally, starting during active infection. Per the study methods: For nucleated cells, counts were estimated from reference gene primer amplification. Data came from immunoSEQ multiplex PCR; TCRdb stores just in-frame clones and leaves some out. That table is the source of V, J and clone size, and D and trimming were worked out from the DNA. The sample holds about 330,000 clones, approximately 88% seen once. Sequencing used peripheral blood. This clonotype was sampled from a man aged 30 to 39 with COVID-19, enrolled during active disease.

The CDR3 is CASSLWTEPYEQYF. The CDR3 nucleotides read TGTGCCAGCAGTTTATGGACAGAGCCCTACGAGCAGTACTTC. This sequence joins TRBV27 and TRBJ2-7; a possible D gene is TRBD1 (6 bases). V shed 1 base and J shed 2 bases, with 9 bases lying between them. The CDR3 is 14 residues long. Germline lookup yields CDR1 MNHEY and CDR2 SMNVEV (reference sequence).